One and the same sample provided the 29 T cell receptor beta chains below, sequenced in a study of monozygotic twins with inflammatory bowel disease. TCRdb re-called the 5' RACE reads and catalogs CDR3 proteins one per entry, DNA excluded. Its listing shows about 140,000 distinct CDR3 sequences. The sequenced sample consisted of blood. These TCRs come from a human donor with ulcerative colitis or Crohn's disease, or a healthy co-twin of an affected twin (not recorded which).

The J gene is TRBJ1-2, the V gene TRBV12-3 or TRBV12-4; TCRdb's D call of TRBD1 is untestable without DNA. The CDR3 covers 13 residues. The CDR3 is CASSLVRGGGYTF.

V usage is TRBV20-1 and J usage is TRBJ2-7; the TRBD1 assignment by TCRdb is unverifiable without DNA. CDR3 length: 14 amino acids. Germline V CDR1 and CDR2: DFQATT, SNEGSKA (reference sequence). CDR3: CSARKGTGRYEQYF.

The chain is built from TRBV5-1 and TRBJ2-5; TCRdb returns TRBD1, unconfirmable since there is no DNA. The CDR3 totals 15 residues. Germline assignment: CDR1 SGHRS and CDR2 YFSETQ. CDR3 sequence: CASSLAGATQETQYF.

This chain connects TRBV10-3 to TRBJ2-3. This CDR3 has 13 amino acids. Germline V gene data show CDR1 as ENHRY and CDR2 as SYGVKD. CDR3 protein: CAISVVGTDTQYF.

The V gene is TRBV4-3, the J gene TRBJ2-5. CDR1 LGHNA and CDR2 YSLEER come from the germline V gene. The CDR3 contains 16 residues. The CDR3 region is CASSQGLGGHQETQYF.

The CDR3 here is CSARGSLSSYNEQFF. The chain carries TRBV20-1 and TRBJ2-1. The germline V gene encodes CDR1 DFQATT and CDR2 SNEGSKA (reference sequence). There are 15 residues in the CDR3.

V and J are TRBV20-1 and TRBJ2-7. The CDR3 runs to 13 residues. Germline V gene lookup returns CDR1 DFQATT and CDR2 SNEGSKA (reference sequence). The CDR3 region is CSASRDLRGEQYF.

This chain connects TRBV3-1 to TRBJ1-6. The CDR3 length is 12 residues. Germline V lookup: CDR1 LGHDT, CDR2 YNNKEL (reference sequence). The CDR3 sequence: CASSQDTRVVHF.

The chain is built from TRBV12-3 or TRBV12-4 and TRBJ2-1; the D call of TRBD1 rests on TCRdb alone, since no DNA is present to check it. The CDR3 spans 15 residues. Here the CDR3 reads CASSESGAPYNEQFF.

The chain has TRBV5-1 and TRBJ1-6. Germline loops: CDR1 SGHRS, CDR2 YFSETQ. The CDR3 totals 15 residues. The CDR3: CASSSGTMGNSPLHF.

V is TRBV7-9 and J is TRBJ2-2; TCRdb's D gene call, TRBD1, goes unchecked for lack of DNA. CDR3 length: 17 amino acids. Germline lookup yields CDR1 SEHNR and CDR2 FQNEAQ (reference sequence). CDR3 protein: CASSLAPGAPGTGELFF.

The genes are TRBV18 and TRBJ1-6. Germline assignment: CDR1 KGHSH and CDR2 LQKENI. The CDR3 extends over 11 amino acids. The CDR3: CASSGDSPLHF.

The chain couples TRBV7-2 to TRBJ1-6; the D gene TCRdb calls, TRBD1, cannot be checked with no DNA. Germline V gene data show CDR1 as SGHTA and CDR2 as FQGNSA. The CDR3 totals 16 residues. The CDR3: CASSLATGSYNSPLHF.

Here the CDR3 reads CASSHQRTGELFF. The V call is TRBV5-1, the J call TRBJ2-2. The CDR3 consists of 13 residues. CDR1 and CDR2 from the germline V gene are SGHRS and YFSETQ.

This rearrangement joins TRBV5-1 to TRBJ1-1. The CDR3 contains 13 residues. Per the germline V gene, CDR1 is SGHRS and CDR2 is YFSETQ. CDR3 loop: CASSLDMNTEAFF.

The V call is TRBV5-1, the J call TRBJ1-5. In germline, CDR1 is SGHRS, CDR2 YFSETQ. The CDR3 totals 14 residues. CDR3 protein: CASSPEGGYQPQHF.

J is TRBJ2-7 and V is TRBV5-1; TCRdb's D call of TRBD2 is untestable without DNA. Per the germline V gene, CDR1 is SGHRS and CDR2 is YFSETQ. This CDR3 has 14 residues. The CDR3 sequence: CASSLEAGRYEQYF. The full variable domain, rest sourced from reference TRBV5-1 and TRBJ2-7, is KAGVTQTPRYLIKTRGQQVTLSCSPISGHRSVSWYQQTPGQGLQFLFEYFSETQRNKGNFPGRFSGRQFSNSRSEMNVSTLELGDSALYLCASSLEAGRYEQYFGPGTRLTVT.

This rearrangement joins TRBV7-8 to TRBJ1-1; TCRdb names TRBD1, which stays unverified in the absence of DNA. The CDR3 runs 15 residues. In germline, CDR1 is SGHVS, CDR2 FQNEAQ. The CDR3 here is CASSLGGEWDTEAFF. Full variable domain (outside the CDR3, taken from reference TRBV7-8 and TRBJ1-1): GAGVSQSPRYKVAKRGQDVALRCDPISGHVSLFWYQQALGQGPEFLTYFQNEAQLDKSGLPSDRFFAERPEGSVSTLKIQRTQQEDSAVYLCASSLGGEWDTEAFFGQGTRLTVV.

The chain couples TRBV20-1 to TRBJ2-3; TCRdb gives TRBD2 as the D gene, but with no DNA this cannot be confirmed. In germline, CDR1 is DFQATT, CDR2 SNEGSKA (reference sequence). The CDR3 runs 16 residues. CDR3 region: CSARDRGLAGLNTQYF.

The CDR3 loop is CASSLFSQGHSDEQFF. The gene calls are TRBV28 and TRBJ2-1; TCRdb proposes TRBD1, but this gene call is untestable without DNA. The CDR3 spans 16 residues. Germline loops: CDR1 MDHEN, CDR2 SYDVKM. Filled out from reference TRBV28 and TRBJ2-1, the complete variable domain reads DVKVTQSSRYLVKRTGEKVFLECVQDMDHENMFWYRQDPGLGLRLIYFSYDVKMKEKGDIPEGYSVSREKKERFSLILESASTNQTSMYLCASSLFSQGHSDEQFFGPGTRLTVL.

This rearrangement joins TRBV20-1 to TRBJ2-7; TCRdb's D call, TRBD2, is unchecked because there is no DNA. This CDR3 is built from 14 residues. Germline V gene sequence: CDR1 DFQATT, CDR2 SNEGSKA (reference sequence). CDR3 region: CSATPPGLALEQYF.

This chain joins TRBV12-3 or TRBV12-4 and TRBJ2-1; TCRdb returns TRBD1, unconfirmable since there is no DNA. The CDR3 loop spans 16 amino acids. The CDR3 sequence: CASSPHRDRDDNEQFF.

The chain couples TRBV20-1 to TRBJ2-7; TCRdb designates TRBD1, a call that cannot be tested without DNA. CDR1 DFQATT and CDR2 SNEGSKA come from the germline V gene (reference sequence). This CDR3 has 16 amino acids. The chain's CDR3 is CSARTTTGDHSYEQYF.

V gene TRBV24-1 combines with J gene TRBJ2-5; the TCRdb D gene call, TRBD1, has no DNA to confirm it. CDR3 size: 15 residues. Germline assignment: CDR1 KGHDR and CDR2 SFDVKD. The CDR3 sequence is CATSDYGQGQETQYF.

This chain links TRBV28 with TRBJ1-1; TCRdb indicates TRBD1, and absent DNA this call remains unverified. The germline CDR1 and CDR2 sequences are MDHEN and SYDVKM. This CDR3 comprises 17 residues. CDR3: CASRITTGYEVNTEAFF. Looking up the rest from reference TRBV28 and TRBJ1-1 gives the full variable domain: DVKVTQSSRYLVKRTGEKVFLECVQDMDHENMFWYRQDPGLGLRLIYFSYDVKMKEKGDIPEGYSVSREKKERFSLILESASTNQTSMYLCASRITTGYEVNTEAFFGQGTRLTVV.

The gene calls are TRBV27 and TRBJ1-5. Germline assignment: CDR1 MNHEY and CDR2 SMNVEV (reference sequence). The CDR3 length is 16 residues. Here the CDR3 reads CASSFARSNSNQPQHF.

The CDR3: CAISNTGELFF. This chain connects TRBV10-3 to TRBJ2-2. CDR3 length: 11 residues. Germline CDR1 is ENHRY and CDR2 is SYGVKD.

The V call is TRBV5-1, the J call TRBJ2-5. The CDR3 is made up of 14 amino acids. The V gene's germline CDR1 is SGHRS and CDR2 YFSETQ. CDR3 sequence: CASSLVGYQETQYF.

The chain recombines TRBV5-5 with TRBJ2-2; no DNA is available, so the TRBD2 call from TCRdb remains unchecked. The CDR3 covers 16 residues. Looked up from germline, CDR1 is SGHKS and CDR2 is YYEKEE (reference sequence). CDR3 residues: CASSLEEGIGTGELFF.